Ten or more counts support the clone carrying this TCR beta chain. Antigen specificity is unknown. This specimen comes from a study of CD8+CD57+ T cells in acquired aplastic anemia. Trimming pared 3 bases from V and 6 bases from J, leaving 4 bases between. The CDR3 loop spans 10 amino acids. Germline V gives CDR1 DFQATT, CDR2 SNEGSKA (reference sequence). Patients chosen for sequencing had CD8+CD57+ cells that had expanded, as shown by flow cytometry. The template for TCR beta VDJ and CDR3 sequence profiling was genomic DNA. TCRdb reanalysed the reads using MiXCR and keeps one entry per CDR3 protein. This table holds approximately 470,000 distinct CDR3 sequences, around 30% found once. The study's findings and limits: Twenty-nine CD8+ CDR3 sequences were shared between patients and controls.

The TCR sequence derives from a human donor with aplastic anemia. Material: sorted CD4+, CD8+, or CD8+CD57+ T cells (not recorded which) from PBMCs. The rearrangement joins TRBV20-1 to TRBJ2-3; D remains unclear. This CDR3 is CSASDDTQYF. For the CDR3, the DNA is TGCAGTGCTAGTGACGATACGCAGTATTTT.